These 25 T cell receptor beta chains came from one sample sequenced in a study of blood T cell repertoires in COVID-19. Assay: immunoSEQ multiplex PCR; the TCRdb copy retains only in-frame clones and omits some. Altogether about 42,000 clones are present, about 90% being singletons, with the ten largest covering 8% to 9.5%. Sequencing used peripheral blood. The receptors shown here come from a man aged 50 or older with active COVID-19.

In this sample, this clone turned up once. The chain recombines TRBV28 with TRBJ1-5; possibly TRBD1 for D (6 bases). CDR3 length equals 19 residues. Trimming took off 5 bases at V and 0 bases at J, with 23 bases between the two ends. Germline V gene lookup returns CDR1 MDHEN and CDR2 SYDVKM. The CDR3 loop reads CASSIGGQARAYSNQPQHF. CDR3 DNA: TGTGCCAGCAGTATCGGGGGGCAAGCAAGGGCATATAGCAATCAGCCCCAGCATTTT.

The V gene is TRBV18, the J gene TRBJ1-3; 7 bases line up with TRBD1. The germline CDR1 and CDR2 sequences are KGHSH and LQKENI. This CDR3 comprises 14 residues. After removal of 3 bases from V and 5 bases from J, the junction contained 4 bases not matched to a gene. CDR3 in DNA: TGTGCCAGCTCACCCGGGACAGAAAGAAACACCATATATTTT. Protein: CASSPGTERNTIYF.

The V and J genes are TRBV25-1 and TRBJ2-7, with D uncertain. Germline V gene data show CDR1 as MGHDK and CDR2 as SYGVNS. This CDR3 is 15 amino acids long. V was pared by 0 bases and J by 6 bases, with 15 bases between. DNA for the CDR3: TGTGCCAGCAGTGAATACGCCCCGACTGCCCCCGAGCAGTACTTC. This translates into CASSEYAPTAPEQYF.

CDR3 in amino acids: CASSYSGSLTDTQYF. In DNA form, the CDR3 reads TGTGCCAGCTCATATAGCGGGAGTCTAACAGATACGCAGTATTTT. This chain uses TRBV14 with TRBJ2-3, with 9 bases fitting TRBD2. This CDR3 spans 15 amino acids. V shed 8 bases and J 3 bases; nucleotides not matched to a gene: 9. Germline loops: CDR1 SGHDN, CDR2 FVKESK.

This chain connects TRBV29-1 to TRBJ2-3; weak D call: TRBD2 (6 bases). The CDR3 is made up of 15 amino acids. Germline values: CDR1 SQVTM, CDR2 ANQGSEA. Trimming took off 6 bases at V and 0 bases at J, with 16 bases between the two ends. CDR3 nucleotides: TGCAGCGTCGGCTCACCGGGACTCAGCACAGATACGCAGTATTTT. Amino acids: CSVGSPGLSTDTQYF.

The chain uses TRBV11-3 and TRBJ2-1, with D uncertain. Germline-derived CDR1 and CDR2 are SGHNT and YENEEA. V lost 4 bases and J 0 bases, leaving 7 bases between the germline ends. The length of the CDR3 is 14 residues. CDR3 protein: CASSSSSSYNEQFF. The CDR3 DNA is TGTGCCAGCAGCTCCTCCAGCTCCTACAATGAGCAGTTCTTC.

The chain uses TRBV27 and TRBJ2-3, with D tentatively TRBD2 (6 bases). Germline values: CDR1 MNHEY, CDR2 SMNVEV (reference sequence). CDR3 length: 15 amino acids. Trimming took off 2 bases at V and 1 base at J, with 10 bases between the two ends. CDR3 region: CASSLAGSRTDTQYF. Written as DNA, the CDR3 is TGTGCCAGCAGTTTAGCGGGGTCTCGCACAGATACGCAGTATTTT.

This chain connects TRBV28 to TRBJ1-2; possibly TRBD1 for D (6 bases). The germline gives CDR1 MDHEN, CDR2 SYDVKM. The V end lost 3 bases, the J end lost 7 bases, and 9 bases lay between the germline ends. This CDR3 has 12 amino acids. The CDR3, as DNA: TGTGCCAGCAGTTTTAAGGGGGTTGGCTACACCTTC. Residues: CASSFKGVGYTF.

The V gene is TRBV18, the J gene TRBJ1-3; a possible D gene is TRBD1 (5 bases). V lost 6 bases to trimming and J lost 3 bases, with 12 bases between them. The germline V gene has CDR1 KGHSH and CDR2 LQKENI. The CDR3 runs to 14 residues. CDR3 in DNA: TGTGCCAGCTCCCCCACGACAGATGGAAACACCATATATTTT. Translation: CASSPTTDGNTIYF.

The chain combines TRBV11-2 with TRBJ2-7; maybe TRBD2 (5 bases). V dropped 0 bases and J dropped 3 bases, with 12 bases sitting between them. CDR3 length: 15 amino acids. Germline V gene lookup returns CDR1 SGHAT and CDR2 FQNNGV. As DNA, the CDR3 is TGTGCCAGCAGCTTAGATCCGACTACTAGCTACGAGCAGTACTTC. Translating it yields CASSLDPTTSYEQYF.

This clone was seen once. The V gene is TRBV10-1, the J gene TRBJ2-7; 9 bases fit TRBD1. The ends lost 5 bases at V and 6 bases at J; junction bases unmatched: 8. Germline CDR1 WNHNN, CDR2 SYGVQD (reference sequence). This CDR3 has 14 amino acids. The CDR3 bases are TGCGCCAGCAGTCGGACAGGGGATAGTGGCGAGCAGTACTTC. Translating gives CASSRTGDSGEQYF.

The chain employs TRBV6-5 and TRBJ1-1; D is unclear. Germline V lookup: CDR1 MNHEY, CDR2 SVGAGI. V lost 2 bases and J 4 bases, leaving 11 bases between the germline ends. The length of the CDR3 is 14 residues. The CDR3 DNA is TGTGCCAGCAGTTACGGGCAGCATGGCACTGAAGCTTTCTTT. Encoded protein: CASSYGQHGTEAFF.

This clone was seen a handful of times. The chain couples TRBV6-1 to TRBJ1-6; D is undetermined. CDR3 length: 16 amino acids. V shed 4 bases and J shed 3 bases, with 13 bases lying between them. Germline loops: CDR1 MNHNS, CDR2 SASEGT. CDR3 region: CASSVVSMVYNSPLHF. The CDR3 DNA reads as TGTGCCAGCAGTGTCGTGAGCATGGTCTATAATTCACCCCTCCACTTT.

V gene TRBV3-1 (or the pseudogene TRBV3-2) combines with J gene TRBJ2-1; 12 bases agree with TRBD2. The CDR3 totals 18 residues. Germline trimming cut 1 base from V and 6 bases from J; bases unmatched to any gene: 10. The V gene's germline CDR1 is LGHDT and CDR2 YNNKEL (reference sequence). The CDR3 DNA follows: TGTGCCAGCAGCCAAGTTAGAGGACTAGCGGGAATGTCCAATGAGCAGTTCTTC. Amino acids: CASSQVRGLAGMSNEQFF.

The CDR3 DNA reads as TGTGCCAGCAGTTTAGAGGGACAGGGGGCGCGTGGCTACACCTTC. Translating it yields CASSLEGQGARGYTF. The chain links TRBV28 to TRBJ1-2, with TRBD1 matching over 12 bases. CDR3 length: 15 amino acids. V lost 2 bases, J lost 7 bases, and 5 bases stayed unmatched. Per germline, CDR1 MDHEN and CDR2 SYDVKM.

The V gene is TRBV28, the J gene TRBJ1-6, with D possibly being TRBD1 (5 bases). Trimming removed 4 bases from V and 13 bases from J, with 8 bases in between. The CDR3 has 11 residues. Germline-derived CDR1 and CDR2 are MDHEN and SYDVKM. The CDR3 DNA reads as TGTGCCAGCAGTTCCGACAGTCCCCTCCACTTT. Its translation: CASSSDSPLHF. The full variable domain, completed using reference TRBV28 and TRBJ1-6, is DVKVTQSSRYLVKRTGEKVFLECVQDMDHENMFWYRQDPGLGLRLIYFSYDVKMKEKGDIPEGYSVSREKKERFSLILESASTNQTSMYLCASSSDSPLHFGNGTRLTVT.

This sequence joins TRBV1 and TRBJ2-1; the D segment call TRBD2 is taken from the table without a DNA check. TRBV1 corresponds to a pseudogene. CDR3 length: 17 residues. The CDR3 here is CTSSKRPSGRNHNEQFF. For the CDR3, the DNA is TGCACCAGCAGCAAAAGGCCTAGCGGGAGGAACCACAATGAGCAGTTCTTC.

The chain has TRBV6-1 and TRBJ2-1, with 7 bases aligning to TRBD2. This CDR3 region has 17 residues. After removal of 3 bases from V and 0 bases from J, the junction contained 8 bases not matched to a gene. In germline, CDR1 is MNHNS, CDR2 SASEGT. This chain's CDR3 is CASSDIEGRGSYNEQFF. DNA of the CDR3: TGTGCCAGCAGTGATATCGAGGGGAGGGGCTCCTACAATGAGCAGTTCTTC.

This rearrangement joins TRBV5-4 to TRBJ2-3, with 11 bases identical to TRBD2. CDR1 and CDR2 (germline): SGHNT, YYREEE (reference sequence). J was trimmed by 0 bases and V by 5 bases; bases with no gene match: 8. The length of the CDR3 is 17 residues. CDR3 nucleotides: TGTGCCAGCAGTAACGGACTAGCGGGTATTAGCACAGATACGCAGTATTTT. Translation gives CASSNGLAGISTDTQYF.

The chain is built from TRBV10-3 and TRBJ2-1; 10 positions agree with TRBD1. The germline V gene encodes CDR1 ENHRY and CDR2 SYGVKD. The J segment lost 5 bases and the V segment lost 9 bases, leaving 7 bases of the junction unmatched. The CDR3 has 14 residues. CDR3 protein: CAMTGGTGDNEQFF. The DNA for the CDR3 is TGTGCCATGACAGGGGGGACAGGGGACAATGAGCAGTTCTTC.

The chain employs TRBV19 and TRBJ1-4; D unclear. Trimming took 3 bases from V and 8 from J, leaving 13 bases between them. The germline V gene has CDR1 LNHDA and CDR2 SQIVND (reference sequence). There are 14 residues in the CDR3. The CDR3 loop is CASSISRDVEKLFF. DNA of the CDR3: TGTGCCAGTAGTATCTCCCGGGATGTAGAAAAACTGTTTTTT.

This clone was observed once. This chain links TRBV5-1 with TRBJ2-1; the match to TRBD2 covers 8 bases. Germline assignment: CDR1 SGHRS and CDR2 YFSETQ. V dropped 0 bases and J dropped 10; count of bases not matched to a gene: 12. The CDR3 is 16 residues long. The CDR3 sequence is CASSLAGTRPPPEQFF. DNA for the CDR3: TGCGCCAGCAGCTTGGCCGGGACTAGACCTCCTCCGGAGCAGTTCTTC. Full variable domain (remainder filled in from reference TRBV5-1 and TRBJ2-1): KAGVTQTPRYLIKTRGQQVTLSCSPISGHRSVSWYQQTPGQGLQFLFEYFSETQRNKGNFPGRFSGRQFSNSRSEMNVSTLELGDSALYLCASSLAGTRPPPEQFFGPGTRLTVL.

The genes are TRBV7-3 and TRBJ1-2; possibly TRBD1 for D (5 bases). The germline gives CDR1 SGHTA, CDR2 FQGTGA. The CDR3 length is 14 residues. The ends were cut back, 3 bases at V and 3 bases at J, with 11 bases in the middle. In DNA form, the CDR3 reads TGTGCCAGCAGCTTGTCCGGACAAGACTATGGCTACACCTTC. It encodes CASSLSGQDYGYTF. Supplemented by reference TRBV7-3 and TRBJ1-2, the full variable domain reads GAGVSQTPSNKVTEKGKYVELRCDPISGHTALYWYRQSLGQGPEFLIYFQGTGAADDSGLPNDRFFAVRPEGSVSTLKIQRTERGDSAVYLCASSLSGQDYGYTFGSGTRLTVV.

This rearrangement joins TRBV5-8 to TRBJ1-5; D unresolved. Germline V gene sequence: CDR1 SGHTS, CDR2 YDEGEE. The CDR3 covers 14 residues. V was clipped by 5 bases and J by 7 bases, with 16 bases between them. In nucleotides, the CDR3 is TGTGCCAGCAGGGTCCGGGAAGACGGGCAGCCCCAGCATTTT. Residues: CASRVREDGQPQHF.

The J gene is TRBJ1-1, the V gene TRBV5-4, with unresolved D. Trimming took 1 base from V and 6 from J, leaving 13 bases between them. The CDR3 spans 14 residues. Germline V gives CDR1 SGHNT, CDR2 YYREEE (reference sequence). In nucleotides, the CDR3 is TGTGCCAGCAGCTTGCGTCAGAAAGTGGCTGAAGCTTTCTTT. Protein product: CASSLRQKVAEAFF.